This T cell receptor beta chain was observed in a study of blood T cell repertoires in COVID-19 (dated by TCRdb to 2020 to 2022). Study-level background: Samples from collaborators originated in the United States, Italy and Spain and spanned both the acute and convalescent phases of COVID-19. A freely available public database, intended as a resource for researchers studying the immune response to SARS-CoV-2, is where the repertoires were released. The material from the prospective study consisted of cDNA or gDNA derived from T cells, B-cell-depleted T cells, or PBMCs. HLA class I and class II types, where available, came from metadata supplied by the sample provider rather than from assay-based typing. Samples came from the ongoing ImmuneRACE study (first 160 participants) plus 1,254 subjects from 6 global collaborators. Sample metadata almost always included a de-identified subject ID, COVID-19 status, age in years and sex. Deeply sampled blood TCRbeta repertoires from subjects exposed to, actively infected with, or recovered from COVID-19 were included in the dataset. What the work shows at the level of the full study, not this receptor alone: The amount of clinical and demographic metadata varied by source and participant and was provided uncurated.

On this clone itself: Its antigen remains undetermined. The record has no base qualities; no much larger clone is one base away.

Each collaborating institution followed its own protocols to collect whole blood in K2EDTA tubes. For TCRbeta analysis, collaborators shipped samples in one of three forms: frozen whole blood, isolated PBMCs, or DNA extracted from either of those sample types. V is shortened by 0 bases, J by 2 bases, and the region joining them spans 11 bases. The cysteine opens and the phenylalanine closes a CDR3 of 16 amino acids. Just the 48-base CDR3 DNA is kept, in frame starting at base 1. The germline V gene (reference sequence) supplies CDR1 PRHDT and CDR2 FYEKMQ. TCRbeta CDR3 regions were amplified from genomic DNA by means of the immunoSEQ Assay, a bias-controlled multiplex PCR. In the paper's pipeline: The number of nucleated cells in each sample was estimated by amplification of reference gene primers within the assay. Sequence reads were collapsed and filtered to measure the absolute abundance of every unique TCRbeta CDR3 rearrangement. For each sample, productive Simpson clonality was calculated as the square root of Simpson's diversity index across productive rearrangements. TCRdb took over this immuneACCESS table, retaining in-frame rearrangements with V and J assigned. Such tables are incomplete; in checked studies, under half of the missing clones stem from an unresolved V gene, and the remainder is unexplained. The V and J calls and the clone size are those of that table, but D and trimming were determined from the DNA. The sample includes about 110,000 clones, with about 88% observed a single time. Less than 1.5% of the sample goes to the ten largest clones.

The chain employs TRBV13 and TRBJ2-1; a tentative D match to TRBD1 spans 6 bases. Sequencing was performed on peripheral blood. The source of this sequence is a man aged 40-50 years with acute or convalescent COVID-19. The nucleotide sequence is TGTGCCAGCAGCTTAGGGGGCAGGGACACCTACAATGAGCAGTTCTTC. Its coded protein is CASSLGGRDTYNEQFF. Here the CDR3 is joined to the reference TRBV13 and TRBJ2-1 genes, and the full variable domain is: AAGVIQSPRHLIKEKRETATLKCYPIPRHDTVYWYQQGPGQDPQFLISFYEKMQSDKGSIPDRFSAQQFSDYHSELNMSSLELGDSALYFCASSLGGRDTYNEQFFGPGTRLTVL.